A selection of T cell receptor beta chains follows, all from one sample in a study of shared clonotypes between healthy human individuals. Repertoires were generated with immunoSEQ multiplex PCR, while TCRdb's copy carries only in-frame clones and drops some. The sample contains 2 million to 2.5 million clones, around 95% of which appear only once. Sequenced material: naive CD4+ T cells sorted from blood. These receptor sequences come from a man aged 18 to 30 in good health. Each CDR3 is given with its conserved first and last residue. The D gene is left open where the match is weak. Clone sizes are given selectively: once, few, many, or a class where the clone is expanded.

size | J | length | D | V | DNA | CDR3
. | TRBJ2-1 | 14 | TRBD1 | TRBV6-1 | TGTGCCAGCAGGGCGCAGGGGGCCCTGGATGAGCAGTTCTTC | CASRAQGALDEQFF
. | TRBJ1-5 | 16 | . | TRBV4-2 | TGTGCCAGCAGCCAAGATGTCCGGGCCAACAATCAGCCCCAGCATTTT | CASSQDVRANNQPQHF
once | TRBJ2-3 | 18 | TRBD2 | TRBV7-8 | TGTGCCAGCACCCCCCGGTGGGGACTAGCGGGGGAAGCAGATACGCAGTATTTT | CASTPRWGLAGEADTQYF
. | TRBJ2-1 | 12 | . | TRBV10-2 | TGCGCCAGCAGTGAGTCCTTCAATGAGCAGTTCTTC | CASSESFNEQFF
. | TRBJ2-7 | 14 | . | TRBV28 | TGTGCCAGCACAGGCGGAGGGGGTATCGACGAGCAGTACTTC | CASTGGGGIDEQYF
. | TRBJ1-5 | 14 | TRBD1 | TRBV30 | TGTGCCTGGAGCCGGACAGGGAACAATCAGCCCCAGCATTTT | CAWSRTGNNQPQHF
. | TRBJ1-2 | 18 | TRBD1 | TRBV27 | TGTGCCAGCAACGTTCCCTCATCCACAGGGGGCTGTTCCCCTGGCTACACCTTC | CASNVPSSTGGCSPGYTF
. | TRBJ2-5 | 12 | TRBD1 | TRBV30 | TGTGCAGCCGGACAGGGTAGAGAGACCCAGTACTTC | CAAGQGRETQYF
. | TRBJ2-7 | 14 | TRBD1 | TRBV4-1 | TGCGCCAGCAGCCGACCGGGACAGGGATACGAGCAGTACTTC | CASSRPGQGYEQYF
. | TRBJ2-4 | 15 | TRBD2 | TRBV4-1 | TGCGCCAGCAGCCAAGTGGGCGGGGGGGTCGCCATTCAGTACTTC | CASSQVGGGVAIQYF
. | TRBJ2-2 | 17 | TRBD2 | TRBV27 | TGTGCCAGCACCCTCTTAAGTAGCGGGGCGAGGACCGGGGAGCTGTTTTTT | CASTLLSSGARTGELFF
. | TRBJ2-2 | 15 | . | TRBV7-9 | TGTGCCAGCAGCTTTGGGACGGGGAACGCCGGGGAGCTGTTTTTT | CASSFGTGNAGELFF
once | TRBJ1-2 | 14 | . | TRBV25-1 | TGTGCCAGCAGTGCCCACACAGGGAGCTATGGCTACACCTTC | CASSAHTGSYGYTF
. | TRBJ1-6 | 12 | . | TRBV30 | TGTGCCTACGACTCCAATAATTCACCCCTCCACTTT | CAYDSNNSPLHF
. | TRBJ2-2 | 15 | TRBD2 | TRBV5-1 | TGCGCCAGCAGCTTGAGCGGGGCGCACACCGGGGAGCTGTTTTTT | CASSLSGAHTGELFF
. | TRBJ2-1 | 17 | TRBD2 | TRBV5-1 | TGCGCCAGCAGCTTCGGTGGGACTAGCGGGGGGTACAATGAGCAGTTCTTC | CASSFGGTSGGYNEQFF
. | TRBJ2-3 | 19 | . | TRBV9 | TGTGCCAGCAGCGTAAGTCTCCAGGGAGGTGGGCTCCACACAGATACGCAGTATTTT | CASSVSLQGGGLHTDTQYF
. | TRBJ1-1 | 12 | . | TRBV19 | TGTGCCAGTAGTATTCTGGGGACTGAAGCTTTCTTT | CASSILGTEAFF
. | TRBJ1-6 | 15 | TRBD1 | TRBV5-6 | TGTGCCAGCAGCACTTTGGACAGGGATAATTCACCCCTCCACTTT | CASSTLDRDNSPLHF
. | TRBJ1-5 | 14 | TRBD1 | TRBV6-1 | TGTGCCAGCGATCTAACAGGGGATGGTCAGCCCCAGCATTTT | CASDLTGDGQPQHF
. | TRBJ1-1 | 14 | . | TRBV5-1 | TGCGCCAGCAGGTCCGGACAGTCAAACACTGAAGCTTTCTTT | CASRSGQSNTEAFF
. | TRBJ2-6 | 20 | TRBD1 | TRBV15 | TGTGCCACCAGCAGGCAACCTCCCGGGACAGGGTTCTCTGGGGCCAACGTCCTGACTTTC | CATSRQPPGTGFSGANVLTF
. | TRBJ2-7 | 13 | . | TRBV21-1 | TGTGCCAGCACCCGCGGGGGGGCTGAAAGGCAGTACTTC | CASTRGGAERQYF
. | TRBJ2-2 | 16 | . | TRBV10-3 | TGTGCCATCAGTGAGGGCGGGACAGTGGGAACCGGGGAGCTGTTTTTT | CAISEGGTVGTGELFF
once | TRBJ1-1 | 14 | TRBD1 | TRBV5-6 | TGTGCCAGCAGCGCCGGACAGGGCTACACTGAAGCTTTCTTT | CASSAGQGYTEAFF
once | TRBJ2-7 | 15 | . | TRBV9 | TGTGCCAGCAGCGTAATGGGTAGCGGTCCTGGCGAGCAGTACTTC | CASSVMGSGPGEQYF
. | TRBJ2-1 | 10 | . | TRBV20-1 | TGCAGTGCTCTATACAATGAGCAGTTCTTC | CSALYNEQFF
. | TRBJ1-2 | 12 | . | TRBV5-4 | TGTGCCAGCAGCCGGGACCTCTATGGCTACACCTTC | CASSRDLYGYTF
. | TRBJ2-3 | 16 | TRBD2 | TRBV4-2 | TGTGCCAGCAGCCCTAGAGGCCGGGGGGGGACAGATACGCAGTATTTT | CASSPRGRGGTDTQYF
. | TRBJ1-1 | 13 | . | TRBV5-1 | TGCGCCAGCAGCTTGGGAGCGAACACTGAAGCTTTCTTT | CASSLGANTEAFF
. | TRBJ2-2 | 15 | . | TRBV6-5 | TGTGCCAGCAGTTACTTTTTTGGGAACACCGGGGAGCTGTTTTTT | CASSYFFGNTGELFF
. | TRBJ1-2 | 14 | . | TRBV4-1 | TGCGCCAGCAGCCAAGATCGGACAGCCCCGGGCTACACCTTC | CASSQDRTAPGYTF
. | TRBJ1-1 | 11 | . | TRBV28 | TGTGCCAGCACTAGGAACACTGAAGCTTTCTTT | CASTRNTEAFF
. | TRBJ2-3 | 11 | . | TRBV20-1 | TGCAGTGCTAGGCGGTTAGATACGCAGTATTTT | CSARRLDTQYF
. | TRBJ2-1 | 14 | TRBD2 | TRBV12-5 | TGTGCTAGTGCCCGGGGGGGGGTGAGGAATGAGCAGTTCTTC | CASARGGVRNEQFF
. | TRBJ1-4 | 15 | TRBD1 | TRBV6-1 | TGTGCCAGCAGGAAAGACAGGGGATTAGGCGAAAAACTGTTTTTT | CASRKDRGLGEKLFF
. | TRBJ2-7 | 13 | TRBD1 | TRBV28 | TGTGCCAGCGGATCACAGGGGACCTACGAGCAGTACTTC | CASGSQGTYEQYF
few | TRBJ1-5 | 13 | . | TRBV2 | TGTGCCAGCAGAAGCAGGGGCAATCAGCCCCAGCATTTT | CASRSRGNQPQHF
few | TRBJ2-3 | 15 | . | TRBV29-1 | TGCAGCGTATCCCCCCGGACAGCCAACACAGATACGCAGTATTTT | CSVSPRTANTDTQYF